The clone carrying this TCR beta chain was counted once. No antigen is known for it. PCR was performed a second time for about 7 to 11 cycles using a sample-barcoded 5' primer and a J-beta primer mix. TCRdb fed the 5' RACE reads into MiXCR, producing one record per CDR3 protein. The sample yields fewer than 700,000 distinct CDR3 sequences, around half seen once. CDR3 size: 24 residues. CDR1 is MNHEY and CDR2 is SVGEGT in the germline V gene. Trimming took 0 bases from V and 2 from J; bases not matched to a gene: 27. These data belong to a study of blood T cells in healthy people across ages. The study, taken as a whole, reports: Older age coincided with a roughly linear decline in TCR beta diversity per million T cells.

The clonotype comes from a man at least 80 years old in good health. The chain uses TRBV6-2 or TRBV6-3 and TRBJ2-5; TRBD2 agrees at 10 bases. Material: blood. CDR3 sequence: CASSYSSGTSGRAEGAFNQETQYF. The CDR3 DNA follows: TGTGCCAGCAGTTACTCGTCAGGGACCAGCGGGAGGGCCGAGGGGGCCTTCAATCAAGAGACCCAGTACTTC.